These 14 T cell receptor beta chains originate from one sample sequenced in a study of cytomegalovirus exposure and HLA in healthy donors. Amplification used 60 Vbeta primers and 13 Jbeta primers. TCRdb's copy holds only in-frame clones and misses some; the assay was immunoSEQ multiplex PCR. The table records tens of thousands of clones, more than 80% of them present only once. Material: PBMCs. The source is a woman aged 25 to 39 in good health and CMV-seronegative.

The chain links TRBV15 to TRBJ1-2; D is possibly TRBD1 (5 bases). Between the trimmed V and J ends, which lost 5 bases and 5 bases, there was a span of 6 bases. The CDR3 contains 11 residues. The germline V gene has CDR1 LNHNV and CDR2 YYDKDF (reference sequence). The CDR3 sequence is CATSGGYGYTF. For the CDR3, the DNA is TGTGCCACCAGCGGGGGGTATGGCTACACCTTC.

The CDR3 reads CASSYSGTTNEKLFF. The CDR3 DNA is TGTGCCAGCAGCTATTCGGGAACAACTAATGAAAAACTGTTTTTT. This chain connects TRBV9 to TRBJ1-4, with no clear D. This CDR3 is built from 15 residues. V lost 4 bases, J lost 0 bases, and 10 bases lay in between. Germline CDR1 is SGDLS and CDR2 is YYNGEE.

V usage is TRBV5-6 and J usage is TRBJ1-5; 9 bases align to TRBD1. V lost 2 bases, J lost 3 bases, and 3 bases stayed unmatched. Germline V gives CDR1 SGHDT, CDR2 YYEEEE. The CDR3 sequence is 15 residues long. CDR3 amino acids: CASSFGTGTNQPQHF. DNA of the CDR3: TGTGCCAGCAGCTTCGGGACAGGGACCAATCAGCCCCAGCATTTT.

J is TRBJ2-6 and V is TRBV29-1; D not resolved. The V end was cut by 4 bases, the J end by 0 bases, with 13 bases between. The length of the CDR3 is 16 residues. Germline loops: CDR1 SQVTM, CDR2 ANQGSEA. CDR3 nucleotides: TGCAGCGTTGGGTTACAGACCTACTCTGGGGCCAACGTCCTGACTTTC. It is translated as CSVGLQTYSGANVLTF.

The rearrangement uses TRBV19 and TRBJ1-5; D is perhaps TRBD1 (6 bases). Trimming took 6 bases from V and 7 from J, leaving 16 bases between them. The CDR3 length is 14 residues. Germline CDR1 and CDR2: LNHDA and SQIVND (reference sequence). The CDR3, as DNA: TGTGCCAGTAGCATGAAACAGGGCGGCCAGCCCCAGCATTTT. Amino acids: CASSMKQGGQPQHF.

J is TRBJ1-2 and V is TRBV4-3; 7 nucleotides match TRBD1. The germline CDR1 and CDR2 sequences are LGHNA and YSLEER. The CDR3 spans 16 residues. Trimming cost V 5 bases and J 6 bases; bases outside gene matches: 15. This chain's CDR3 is CASSYDLDRVNDGYTF. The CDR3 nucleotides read TGCGCCAGCAGCTATGACTTAGACAGGGTGAACGATGGCTACACCTTC.

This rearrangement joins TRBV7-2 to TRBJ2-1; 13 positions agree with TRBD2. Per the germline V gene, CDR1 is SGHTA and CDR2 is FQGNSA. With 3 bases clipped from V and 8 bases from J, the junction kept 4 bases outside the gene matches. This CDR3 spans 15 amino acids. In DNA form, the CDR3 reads TGTGCCAGCAGCTTTACTAGCGGGGGGGCAGATGAGCAGTTCTTC. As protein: CASSFTSGGADEQFF.

The CDR3 protein is CASSLGAGYGYTF. Here the CDR3 DNA reads TGTGCCAGCAGCTTAGGGGCAGGTTATGGCTACACCTTC. This chain links TRBV7-2 with TRBJ1-2; D gene ambiguous. The CDR3 spans 13 residues. CDR1 is SGHTA, CDR2 FQGNSA, per germline. The V and J ends lost 1 base and 5 bases respectively, with 8 bases between them.

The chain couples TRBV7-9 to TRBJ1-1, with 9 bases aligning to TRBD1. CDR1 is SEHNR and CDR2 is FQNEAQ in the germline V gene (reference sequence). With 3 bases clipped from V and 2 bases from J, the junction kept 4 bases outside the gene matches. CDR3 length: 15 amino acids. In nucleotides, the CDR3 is TGTGCCAGCAGCTTCACAGGGGGCTTAAACACTGAAGCTTTCTTT. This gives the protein CASSFTGGLNTEAFF.

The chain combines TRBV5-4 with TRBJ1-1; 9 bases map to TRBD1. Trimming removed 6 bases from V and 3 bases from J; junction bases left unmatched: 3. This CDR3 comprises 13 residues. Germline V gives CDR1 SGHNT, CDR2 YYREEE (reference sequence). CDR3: CASNGQGYTEAFF. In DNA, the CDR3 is TGTGCCAGCAACGGACAGGGGTACACTGAAGCTTTCTTT.

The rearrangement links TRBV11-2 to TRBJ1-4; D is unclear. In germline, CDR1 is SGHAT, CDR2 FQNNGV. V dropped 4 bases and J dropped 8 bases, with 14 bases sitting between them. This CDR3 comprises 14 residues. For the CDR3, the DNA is TGTGCCAGCAGCTCGGGCCCCGAGGGAGAAAAACTGTTTTTT. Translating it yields CASSSGPEGEKLFF. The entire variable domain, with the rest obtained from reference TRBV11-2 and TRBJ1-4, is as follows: EAGVAQSPRYKIIEKRQSVAFWCNPISGHATLYWYQQILGQGPKLLIQFQNNGVVDDSQLPKDRFSAERLKGVDSTLKIQPAKLEDSAVYLCASSSGPEGEKLFFGSGTQLSVL.

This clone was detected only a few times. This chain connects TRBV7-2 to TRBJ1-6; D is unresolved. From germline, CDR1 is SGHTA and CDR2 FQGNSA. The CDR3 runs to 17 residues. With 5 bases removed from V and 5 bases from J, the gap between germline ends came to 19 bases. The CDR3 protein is CASSLKPLAADNSPLHF. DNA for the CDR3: TGTGCCAGCAGCCTCAAGCCCTTAGCAGCCGATAATTCACCCCTCCACTTT.

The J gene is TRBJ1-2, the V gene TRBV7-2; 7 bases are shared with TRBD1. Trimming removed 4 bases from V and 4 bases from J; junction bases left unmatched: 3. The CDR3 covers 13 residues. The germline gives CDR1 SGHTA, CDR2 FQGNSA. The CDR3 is CASSSRDSYGYTF. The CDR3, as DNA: TGTGCCAGCAGCTCCCGGGACAGCTATGGCTACACCTTC.

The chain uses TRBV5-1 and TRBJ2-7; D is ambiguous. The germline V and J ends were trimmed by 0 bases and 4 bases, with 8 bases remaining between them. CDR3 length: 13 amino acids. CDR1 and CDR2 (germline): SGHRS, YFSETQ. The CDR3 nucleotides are TGCGCCAGCAGCTTGGGGCAGATGTACGAGCAGTACTTC. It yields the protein CASSLGQMYEQYF.